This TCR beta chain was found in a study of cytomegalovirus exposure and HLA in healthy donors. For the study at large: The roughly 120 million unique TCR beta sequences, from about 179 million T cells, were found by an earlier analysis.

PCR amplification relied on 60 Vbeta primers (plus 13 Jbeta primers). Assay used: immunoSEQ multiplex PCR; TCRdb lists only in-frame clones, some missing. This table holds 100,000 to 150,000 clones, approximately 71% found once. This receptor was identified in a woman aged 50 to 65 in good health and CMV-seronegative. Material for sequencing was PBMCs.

CDR3 amino acids: CASRQDEKLFF. CDR3 DNA: TGTGCCAGCAGACAAGATGAAAAACTGTTTTTT. The rearrangement uses TRBV28 and TRBJ1-4; no clear D gene. V lost 6 bases and J 6 bases, leaving 5 bases between the germline ends. Looked up from germline, CDR1 is MDHEN and CDR2 is SYDVKM. This CDR3 is 11 amino acids long. Complete variable domain (other parts from reference TRBV28 and TRBJ1-4): DVKVTQSSRYLVKRTGEKVFLECVQDMDHENMFWYRQDPGLGLRLIYFSYDVKMKEKGDIPEGYSVSREKKERFSLILESASTNQTSMYLCASRQDEKLFFGSGTQLSVL.